Listed below are T cell receptor beta chains from one sample, sequenced in a study of spatial heterogeneity in lung cancer. TCRdb processed the 5' RACE reads anew with MiXCR; each CDR3 protein has one entry. The table includes around 110,000 distinct CDR3 sequences, more than 10% detected once. Here the sequenced sample was PBMCs, taken at follow-up. These receptors were collected from a male donor with early-stage non-small cell lung cancer. CDR3s include the opening cysteine and the closing phenylalanine or tryptophan. Each record gives: clone size, D gene, J gene, V gene, CDR3 protein, CDR3 DNA. A D gene is named only where the DNA matches it firmly. The size field is filled for only some rows; it gives once, few, many or a size class.

clone_size: -
d_call: -
j_call: TRBJ2-1
v_call: TRBV23-1
cdr3_aa: CASSQWSDAHTMSPYNEQFF
cdr3_nt: TGCGCCAGCAGTCAATGGTCCGATGCACATACCATGTCTCCCTACAATGAGCAGTTCTTC

clone_size: few
d_call: -
j_call: TRBJ1-2
v_call: TRBV12-3/TRBV12-4
cdr3_aa: CASVTNYGYTF
cdr3_nt: TGTGCCAGCGTAACTAACTATGGCTACACCTTC

clone_size: few
d_call: TRBD1
j_call: TRBJ1-1
v_call: TRBV20-1
cdr3_aa: CSASRQGFTEAFF
cdr3_nt: TGCAGTGCTAGTAGACAGGGATTCACTGAAGCTTTCTTT

clone_size: many
d_call: -
j_call: TRBJ1-1
v_call: TRBV27
cdr3_aa: CASSPLRRAETEAFF
cdr3_nt: TGTGCCAGCAGTCCTCTTAGAAGGGCGGAGACTGAAGCTTTCTTT

clone_size: many
d_call: -
j_call: TRBJ2-1
v_call: TRBV5-1
cdr3_aa: CASVDIGNEQFF
cdr3_nt: TGCGCCAGCGTCGACATTGGGAATGAGCAGTTCTTC

clone_size: -
d_call: -
j_call: TRBJ2-5
v_call: TRBV28
cdr3_aa: CASSPAGRETQYF
cdr3_nt: TGTGCCAGCAGTCCAGCGGGCCGGGAGACCCAGTACTTC

clone_size: few
d_call: TRBD2
j_call: TRBJ2-3
v_call: TRBV19
cdr3_aa: CASAAGGRADTQYF
cdr3_nt: TGTGCCAGCGCCGCGGGGGGCCGGGCAGATACGCAGTATTTT

clone_size: few
d_call: -
j_call: TRBJ1-6
v_call: TRBV5-1
cdr3_aa: CASSLASTGSSYNSPLHF
cdr3_nt: TGCGCCAGCAGCTTGGCTTCAACCGGGAGCTCCTATAATTCACCCCTCCACTTT

clone_size: -
d_call: -
j_call: TRBJ2-3
v_call: TRBV12-3/TRBV12-4
cdr3_aa: CASGESTDTQYF
cdr3_nt: TGTGCCAGCGGGGAGAGCACAGATACGCAGTATTTT

clone_size: few
d_call: -
j_call: TRBJ1-2
v_call: TRBV28
cdr3_aa: CASSLVQGPGYTF
cdr3_nt: TGTGCCAGCAGTTTAGTACAGGGACCGGGCTACACCTTC

clone_size: -
d_call: -
j_call: TRBJ2-1
v_call: TRBV12-3/TRBV12-4
cdr3_aa: CASSFVHEQFF
cdr3_nt: TGTGCCAGCAGTTTTGTTCATGAGCAGTTCTTC

clone_size: -
d_call: -
j_call: TRBJ2-5
v_call: TRBV5-1
cdr3_aa: CASSFSGQETQYF
cdr3_nt: TGCGCCAGCAGCTTCTCAGGGCAAGAGACCCAGTACTTC

clone_size: -
d_call: -
j_call: TRBJ2-1
v_call: TRBV4-3
cdr3_aa: CASSQESGNEQFF
cdr3_nt: TGCGCCAGCAGCCAAGAATCTGGTAATGAGCAGTTCTTC

clone_size: few
d_call: TRBD2
j_call: TRBJ2-3
v_call: TRBV27
cdr3_aa: CASSLKPSGVLGTDTQYF
cdr3_nt: TGTGCCAGCAGTTTAAAACCTAGCGGGGTACTGGGCACAGATACGCAGTATTTT

clone_size: many
d_call: TRBD1
j_call: TRBJ2-1
v_call: TRBV11-2
cdr3_aa: CASSSGQVNYNEQFF
cdr3_nt: TGTGCCAGCAGCTCAGGACAGGTTAACTACAATGAGCAGTTCTTC

clone_size: few
d_call: -
j_call: TRBJ1-1
v_call: TRBV6-6
cdr3_aa: CASSYPSPLMGAFF
cdr3_nt: TGTGCCAGCAGTTACCCGTCGCCGCTGATGGGCGCTTTCTTT

clone_size: -
d_call: -
j_call: TRBJ1-4
v_call: TRBV7-8
cdr3_aa: CASSLGGRAEKLFF
cdr3_nt: TGTGCCAGCAGCTTGGGCGGGCGGGCAGAAAAACTGTTTTTT

clone_size: many
d_call: -
j_call: TRBJ2-5
v_call: TRBV24-1
cdr3_aa: CATSDSQQETQYF
cdr3_nt: TGTGCCACCAGTGATAGCCAGCAAGAGACCCAGTACTTC

clone_size: -
d_call: -
j_call: TRBJ1-5
v_call: TRBV2
cdr3_aa: CASSYRDQKQSQHF
cdr3_nt: TGTGCCAGCAGTTACCGGGACCAAAAGCAATCTCAGCATTTT

clone_size: few
d_call: -
j_call: TRBJ1-1
v_call: TRBV7-8
cdr3_aa: CASSPRLVGTEAFF
cdr3_nt: TGTGCCAGCAGCCCCCGTCTCGTTGGCACTGAAGCTTTCTTT

clone_size: many
d_call: TRBD2
j_call: TRBJ2-3
v_call: TRBV5-1
cdr3_aa: CASSLAVAGGTDTQYF
cdr3_nt: TGCGCCAGCAGCTTGGCGGTTGCGGGGGGCACAGATACGCAGTATTTT

clone_size: -
d_call: -
j_call: TRBJ2-3
v_call: TRBV7-3
cdr3_aa: CASSLNAAGKTDTQYF
cdr3_nt: TGTGCCAGCAGCTTAAACGCCGCAGGGAAGACAGATACGCAGTATTTT

clone_size: few
d_call: -
j_call: TRBJ2-1
v_call: TRBV11-2
cdr3_aa: CASSPGLVSYNEQFF
cdr3_nt: TGTGCCAGCAGCCCGGGACTTGTCTCCTACAATGAGCAGTTCTTC